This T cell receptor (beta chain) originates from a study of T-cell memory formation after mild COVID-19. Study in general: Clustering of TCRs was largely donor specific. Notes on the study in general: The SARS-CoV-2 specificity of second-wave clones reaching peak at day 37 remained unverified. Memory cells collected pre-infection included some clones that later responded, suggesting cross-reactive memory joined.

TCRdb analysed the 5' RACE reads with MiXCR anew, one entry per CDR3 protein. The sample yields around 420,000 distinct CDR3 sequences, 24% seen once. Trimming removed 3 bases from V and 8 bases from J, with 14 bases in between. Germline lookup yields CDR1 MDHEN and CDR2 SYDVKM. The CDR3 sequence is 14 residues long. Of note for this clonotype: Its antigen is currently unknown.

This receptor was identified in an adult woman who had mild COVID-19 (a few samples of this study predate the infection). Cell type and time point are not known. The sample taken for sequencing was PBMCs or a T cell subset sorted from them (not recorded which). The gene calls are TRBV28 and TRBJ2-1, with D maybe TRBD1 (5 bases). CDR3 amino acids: CASSFNGADDEQFF. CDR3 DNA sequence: TGTGCCAGCAGTTTCAATGGGGCAGACGATGAGCAGTTCTTC. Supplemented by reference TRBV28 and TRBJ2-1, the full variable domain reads DVKVTQSSRYLVKRTGEKVFLECVQDMDHENMFWYRQDPGLGLRLIYFSYDVKMKEKGDIPEGYSVSREKKERFSLILESASTNQTSMYLCASSFNGADDEQFFGPGTRLTVL.